This T cell receptor beta chain is drawn from a study of blood T cell repertoires in COVID-19. Overall study context: The origin of the acute and convalescent COVID-19 samples was the United States, Italy and Spain.

The table came from immunoSEQ multiplex PCR; TCRdb's copy has only in-frame clones and leaves some out. The data show around 140,000 clones, approximately 86% seen once. The CDR3 covers 16 residues. Unmatched junction bases numbered 8, after V lost 2 bases and J lost 6 bases. Per germline, CDR1 GTSNPN and CDR2 SVGIG (reference sequence). The chain is built from TRBV30 and TRBJ2-1, with TRBD2 matching over 12 bases. The TCR was taken from a woman in her sixties or seventies with COVID-19, enrolled during active disease. Sequencing was carried out using peripheral blood. CDR3 in DNA: TGTGCCTGGAGTCACTTACTAGCGGGGGGTCGCAATGAGCAGTTCTTC. Protein product: CAWSHLLAGGRNEQFF.